The following is a T cell receptor (beta chain) sequence with its context. This record comes from a study of T cells in localized non-small cell lung cancer. The CDR3 totals 12 residues. The ends were cut back, 6 bases at V and 4 bases at J, with 10 bases in the middle. Germline V gene lookup returns CDR1 MDHEN and CDR2 SYDVKM. Libraries were prepared by immunoSEQ multiplex PCR; TCRdb keeps only in-frame clonotypes and omits some of them. The sample consists of 20,000 to 25,000 clones, 80% to 90% of them appearing once. This chain connects TRBV28 to TRBJ2-7, with unresolved D. The sample was peripheral blood, taken before any cancer treatment. The TCR originated in a woman between 35 and 75 years old with stage I lung adenocarcinoma. DNA for the CDR3: TGTGCCAGCAGCGGAATTCTTTACGAGCAGTACTTC. Its translation is CASSGILYEQYF. The whole variable domain, filled in from reference TRBV28 and TRBJ2-7, reads DVKVTQSSRYLVKRTGEKVFLECVQDMDHENMFWYRQDPGLGLRLIYFSYDVKMKEKGDIPEGYSVSREKKERFSLILESASTNQTSMYLCASSGILYEQYFGPGTRLTVT.